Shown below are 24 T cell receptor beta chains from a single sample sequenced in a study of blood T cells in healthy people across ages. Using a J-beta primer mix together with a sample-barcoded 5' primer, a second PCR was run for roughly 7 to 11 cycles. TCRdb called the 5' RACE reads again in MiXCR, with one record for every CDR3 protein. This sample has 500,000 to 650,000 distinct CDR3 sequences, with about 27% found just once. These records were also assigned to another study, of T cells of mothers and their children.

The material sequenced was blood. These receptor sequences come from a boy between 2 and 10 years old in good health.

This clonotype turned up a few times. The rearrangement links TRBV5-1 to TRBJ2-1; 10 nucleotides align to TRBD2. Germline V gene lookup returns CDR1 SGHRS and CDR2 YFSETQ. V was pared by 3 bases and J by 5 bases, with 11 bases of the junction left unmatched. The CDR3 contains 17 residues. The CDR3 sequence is CASSSPKAGGQDNEQFF. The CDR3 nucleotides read TGCGCCAGCAGCTCGCCCAAAGCGGGAGGGCAAGACAATGAGCAGTTCTTC.

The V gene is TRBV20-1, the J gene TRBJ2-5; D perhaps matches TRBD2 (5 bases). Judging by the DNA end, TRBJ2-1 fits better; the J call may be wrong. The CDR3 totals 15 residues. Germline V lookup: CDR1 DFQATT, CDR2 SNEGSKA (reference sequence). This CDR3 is CSARVGGLGSHEQFF. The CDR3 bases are TGCAGTGCTAGAGTCGGCGGGCTGGGTTCCCATGAGCAGTTCTTC.

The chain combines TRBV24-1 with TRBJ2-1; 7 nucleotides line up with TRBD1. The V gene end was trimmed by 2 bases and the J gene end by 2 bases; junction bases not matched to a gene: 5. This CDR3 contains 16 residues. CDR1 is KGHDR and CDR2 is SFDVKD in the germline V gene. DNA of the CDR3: TGTGCCACCAGTGATTCTCGGCAGGGGGCCTACAATGAGCAGTTCTTC. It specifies CATSDSRQGAYNEQFF.

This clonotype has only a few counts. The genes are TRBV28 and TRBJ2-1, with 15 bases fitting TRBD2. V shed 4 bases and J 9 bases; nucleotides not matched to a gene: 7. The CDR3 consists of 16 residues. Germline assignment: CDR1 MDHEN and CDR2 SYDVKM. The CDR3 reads CASSSRTSGRVGEQFF. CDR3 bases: TGTGCCAGCAGTTCCCGGACTAGCGGGAGGGTCGGTGAGCAGTTCTTC.

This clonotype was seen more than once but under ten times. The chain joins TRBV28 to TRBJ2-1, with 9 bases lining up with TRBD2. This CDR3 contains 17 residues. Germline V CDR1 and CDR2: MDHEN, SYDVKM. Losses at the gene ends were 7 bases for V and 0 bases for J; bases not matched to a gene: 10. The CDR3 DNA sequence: TGTGCCAGCAAAATATTAGCGGGGGTCGGCTCCTACAATGAGCAGTTCTTC. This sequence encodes CASKILAGVGSYNEQFF.

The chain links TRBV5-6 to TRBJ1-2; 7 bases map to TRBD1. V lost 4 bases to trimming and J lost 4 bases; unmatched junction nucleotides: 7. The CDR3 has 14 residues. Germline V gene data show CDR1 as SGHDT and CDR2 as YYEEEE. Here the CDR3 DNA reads TGTGCCAGCAGCGGCGGGGACAGCCTCTATGGCTACACCTTC. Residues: CASSGGDSLYGYTF.

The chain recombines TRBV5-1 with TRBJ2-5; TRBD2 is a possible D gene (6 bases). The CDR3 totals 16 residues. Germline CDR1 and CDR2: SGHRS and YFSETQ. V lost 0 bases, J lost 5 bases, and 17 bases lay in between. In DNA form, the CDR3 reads TGCGCCAGCAGCTTGGGGACTAAATCTCATTTCGAGACCCAGTACTTC. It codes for CASSLGTKSHFETQYF.

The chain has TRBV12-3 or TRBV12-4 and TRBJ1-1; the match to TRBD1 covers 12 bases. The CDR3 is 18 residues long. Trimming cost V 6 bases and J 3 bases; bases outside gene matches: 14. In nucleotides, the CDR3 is TGTGCCAGCAGGGACCGCGGGACAGGGGGCGCCGGGGACACTGAAGCTTTCTTT. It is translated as CASRDRGTGGAGDTEAFF.

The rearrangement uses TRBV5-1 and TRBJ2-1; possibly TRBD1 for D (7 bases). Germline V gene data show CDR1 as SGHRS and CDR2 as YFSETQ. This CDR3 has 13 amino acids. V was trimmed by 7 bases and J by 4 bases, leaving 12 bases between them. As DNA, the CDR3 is TGCGCCAGCGGGCAGGGGGGTTACAATGAGCAGTTCTTC. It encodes CASGQGGYNEQFF.

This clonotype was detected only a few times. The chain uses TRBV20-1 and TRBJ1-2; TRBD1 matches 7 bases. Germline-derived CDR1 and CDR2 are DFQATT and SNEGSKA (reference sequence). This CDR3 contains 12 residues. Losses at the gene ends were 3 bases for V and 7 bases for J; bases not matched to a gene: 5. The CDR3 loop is CSASLQGGGYTF. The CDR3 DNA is TGCAGTGCTAGTCTGCAGGGGGGTGGCTACACCTTC.

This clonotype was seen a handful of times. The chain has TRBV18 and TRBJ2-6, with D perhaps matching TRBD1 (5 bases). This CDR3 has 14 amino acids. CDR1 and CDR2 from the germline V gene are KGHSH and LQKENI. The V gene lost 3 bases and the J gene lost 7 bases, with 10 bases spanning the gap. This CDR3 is CASSPDRFANVLTF. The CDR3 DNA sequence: TGTGCCAGCTCACCTGACAGATTTGCCAACGTCCTGACTTTC.

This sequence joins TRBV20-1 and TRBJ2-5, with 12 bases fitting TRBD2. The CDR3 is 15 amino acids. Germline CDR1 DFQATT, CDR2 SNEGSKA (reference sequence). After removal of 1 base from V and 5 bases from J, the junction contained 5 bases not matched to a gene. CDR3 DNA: TGCAGTGCTAGAGCACCTAGCGGGAGGGGGGAGACCCAGTACTTC. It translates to CSARAPSGRGETQYF.

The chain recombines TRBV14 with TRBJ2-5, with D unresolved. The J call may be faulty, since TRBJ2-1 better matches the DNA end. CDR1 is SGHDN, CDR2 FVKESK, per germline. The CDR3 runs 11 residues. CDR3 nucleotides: TGTGCCAGCAGCCGTAGGTATGAGCAGTTCTTC. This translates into CASSRRYEQFF.

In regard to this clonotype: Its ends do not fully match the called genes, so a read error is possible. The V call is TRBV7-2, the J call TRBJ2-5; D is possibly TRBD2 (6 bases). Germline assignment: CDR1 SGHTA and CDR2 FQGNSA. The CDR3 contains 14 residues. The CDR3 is CASSFGGTQETQHF. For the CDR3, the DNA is TGTGCCAGCAGCTTTGGGGGGACGCAAGAGACCCAGCACTTC.

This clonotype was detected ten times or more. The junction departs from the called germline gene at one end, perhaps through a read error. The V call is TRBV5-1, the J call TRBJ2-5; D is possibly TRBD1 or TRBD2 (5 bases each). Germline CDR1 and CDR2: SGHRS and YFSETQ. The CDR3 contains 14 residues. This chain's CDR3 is CASSLGVLQETQYF. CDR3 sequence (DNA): TGTGCCAGCAGCTTGGGGGTTCTTCAAGAGACCCAGTACTTC.

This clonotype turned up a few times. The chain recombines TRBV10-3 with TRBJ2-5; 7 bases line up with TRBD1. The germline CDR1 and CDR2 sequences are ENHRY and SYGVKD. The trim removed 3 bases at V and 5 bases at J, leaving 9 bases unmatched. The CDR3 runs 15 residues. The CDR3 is CAISDVRGPKETQYF. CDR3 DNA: TGTGCCATCAGTGATGTAAGGGGGCCTAAGGAGACCCAGTACTTC.

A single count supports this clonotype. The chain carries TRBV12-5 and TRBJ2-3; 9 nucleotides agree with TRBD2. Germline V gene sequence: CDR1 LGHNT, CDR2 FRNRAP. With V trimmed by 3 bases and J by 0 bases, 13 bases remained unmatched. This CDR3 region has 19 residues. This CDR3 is CASGFALLRREGSTDTQYF. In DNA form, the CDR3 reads TGTGCTAGTGGTTTCGCCCTCCTGAGGCGGGAGGGTAGCACAGATACGCAGTATTTT.

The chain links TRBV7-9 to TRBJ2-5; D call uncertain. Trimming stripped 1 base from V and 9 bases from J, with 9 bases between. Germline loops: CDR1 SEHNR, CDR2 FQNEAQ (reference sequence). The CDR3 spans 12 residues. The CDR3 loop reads CASSLGSMAQYF. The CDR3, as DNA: TGTGCCAGCAGCTTAGGGTCCATGGCCCAGTACTTC.

The CDR3 region is CASSYRKGMAEAFF. The CDR3 nucleotides are TGTGCCAGCAGTTATCGTAAGGGGATGGCTGAAGCTTTCTTT. V and J are TRBV6-5 and TRBJ1-1; the D gene is possibly TRBD1 (5 bases). Trimming removed 3 bases at V and 6 bases at J, with 14 bases between. The CDR3 spans 14 residues. Germline CDR1 MNHEY, CDR2 SVGAGI.

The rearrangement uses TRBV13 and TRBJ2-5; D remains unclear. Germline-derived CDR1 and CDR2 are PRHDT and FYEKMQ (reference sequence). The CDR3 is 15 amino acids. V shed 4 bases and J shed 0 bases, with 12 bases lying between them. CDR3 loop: CASSYSRGYQETQYF. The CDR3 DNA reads TGTGCCAGCAGCTACTCTCGTGGGTACCAAGAGACCCAGTACTTC.

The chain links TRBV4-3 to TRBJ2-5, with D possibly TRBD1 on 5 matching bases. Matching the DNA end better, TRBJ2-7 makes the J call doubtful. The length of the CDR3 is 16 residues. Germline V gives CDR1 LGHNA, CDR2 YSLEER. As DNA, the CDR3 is TGCGCCAGCAGCCAAGATGCTGGGGTAGGGGCCTACGAGCAGTACTTC. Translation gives CASSQDAGVGAYEQYF.

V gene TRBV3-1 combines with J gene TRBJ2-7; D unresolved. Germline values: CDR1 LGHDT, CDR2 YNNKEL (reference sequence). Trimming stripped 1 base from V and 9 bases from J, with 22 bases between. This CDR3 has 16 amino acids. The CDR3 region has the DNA TGTGCCAGCAGCCAAGTGCTGTTGAGCCCCCCCTGGGGGCAGTACTTC. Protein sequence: CASSQVLLSPPWGQYF.

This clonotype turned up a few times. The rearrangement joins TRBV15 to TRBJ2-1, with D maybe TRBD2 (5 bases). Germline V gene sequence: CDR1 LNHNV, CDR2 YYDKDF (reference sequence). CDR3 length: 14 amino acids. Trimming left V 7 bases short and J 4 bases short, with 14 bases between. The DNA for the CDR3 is TGTGCCACCACGCTAGGGCGGGCGTACAATGAGCAGTTCTTC. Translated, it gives CATTLGRAYNEQFF.

The CDR3: CSARGSGRGYNEQFF. For the CDR3, the DNA is TGCAGTGCTAGAGGTAGCGGGAGGGGGTACAATGAGCAGTTCTTC. This chain joins TRBV20-1 and TRBJ2-1; 11 bases fit TRBD2. The CDR3 is 15 residues long. The ends lost 1 base at V and 4 bases at J; junction bases unmatched: 3. Germline V CDR1 and CDR2: DFQATT, SNEGSKA (reference sequence).